This record covers a single TCR beta chain. Its antigen is undetermined. Roughly 9.1 ml of fresh peripheral blood supplied the PBMCs. TCR beta CDR3 regions were amplified from RNA. Carried out on the TCR CDR3, a first-round RT-PCR used the HTBI primer set. TCRdb processed the multiplex PCR reads anew with MiXCR; each CDR3 protein has one entry. The table includes approximately 560,000 distinct CDR3 sequences, 15% to 18% detected once. The CDR3 extends over 14 amino acids. Germline values: CDR1 KGHSH, CDR2 LQKENI. The ends lost 5 bases at V and 3 bases at J; junction bases unmatched: 4. This sample is drawn from a study of T cells in Graves' hyperthyroidism and ophthalmopathy. Study-level findings and limits: Classification by a 13 V-J model distinguished ophthalmopathy from stable hyperthyroidism. Most expanded thyroid clonotypes above 0.001 also appeared in blood.

The receptor's source is a woman under 40 with Graves' hyperthyroidism. Sequences were obtained from blood. The V call is TRBV18, the J call TRBJ2-1; 7 bases agree with TRBD1. CDR3 protein: CASSVTGRYNEQFF. As DNA, the CDR3 is TGTGCCAGCTCAGTGACAGGGCGCTACAATGAGCAGTTCTTC.